This passage covers 18 T cell receptor beta chains from one sample sequenced in a study of spatial heterogeneity in lung cancer. Time point: sample taken at primary tumor resection. TCRdb re-called the 5' RACE reads through MiXCR, storing one row per CDR3 protein. The profile shows tens of thousands of distinct CDR3 sequences, roughly 7.4% of them singletons. This sample comprised PBMCs, obtained at surgery. These receptors came from a male donor with early-stage non-small cell lung cancer.

This clonotype was detected ten times or more. This chain links TRBV7-9 with TRBJ2-7; D uncertain. V was clipped by 2 bases and J by 5 bases, with 10 bases between them. Germline CDR1 SEHNR, CDR2 FQNEAQ (reference sequence). The length of the CDR3 is 13 residues. The CDR3 here is CASSLFRTHEQYF. Written as DNA, the CDR3 is TGTGCCAGCAGCTTATTCCGGACCCACGAGCAGTACTTC.

This clonotype has at least ten counts. The chain combines TRBV18 with TRBJ2-7, with 7 bases fitting TRBD1. The CDR3 covers 15 residues. V dropped 1 base and J dropped 5; count of bases not matched to a gene: 8. From germline, CDR1 is KGHSH and CDR2 LQKENI. CDR3 DNA sequence: TGTGCCAGCTCACCACGGTCACAGGGGACGCACGAGCAGTACTTC. Its protein is CASSPRSQGTHEQYF.

The gene calls are TRBV6-1 and TRBJ1-2; 7 positions match TRBD1. The CDR3 is made up of 15 amino acids. Germline V gene data show CDR1 as MNHNS and CDR2 as SASEGT. Trimming removed 6 bases from V and 2 bases from J; junction bases left unmatched: 9. DNA for the CDR3: TGTGCCAGCAGGATCACGGGACAGAGCAACTATGGCTACACCTTC. Its protein is CASRITGQSNYGYTF.

This clonotype was recorded at least ten times. The rearrangement joins TRBV7-9 to TRBJ1-1; D is undetermined. V was pared by 4 bases and J by 1 base, with 7 bases between. CDR1 SEHNR and CDR2 FQNEAQ come from the germline V gene (reference sequence). The CDR3 contains 13 residues. The CDR3 here is CASSWPANTEAFF. CDR3 nucleotides: TGTGCCAGCAGCTGGCCGGCGAACACTGAAGCTTTCTTT.

The chain recombines TRBV27 with TRBJ1-2, with a weak D call TRBD1 (5 bases). This CDR3 comprises 13 residues. The V gene lost 10 bases and the J gene lost 4 bases, with 16 bases spanning the gap. In germline, CDR1 is MNHEY, CDR2 SMNVEV (reference sequence). The CDR3 coding sequence is TGTGCCAACAAGTCAGGGAGAGGCTATGGCTACACCTTC. Protein sequence: CANKSGRGYGYTF.

This clonotype was counted many times. J is TRBJ2-3 and V is TRBV20-1; maybe TRBD1 (5 bases). The V end was cut by 4 bases, the J end by 2 bases, with 10 bases between. CDR3 size: 13 residues. Germline CDR1 reads DFQATT; CDR2 reads SNEGSKA (reference sequence). As DNA, the CDR3 is TGCAGTGCTATCAGGGCCGTCACAGATACGCAGTATTTT. It yields the protein CSAIRAVTDTQYF.

This clonotype was seen a few times. The chain has TRBV18 and TRBJ2-1; 7 nucleotides line up with TRBD2. Germline trimming cut 3 bases from V and 2 bases from J; bases unmatched to any gene: 7. The CDR3 has 16 amino acids. CDR1 and CDR2 (germline): KGHSH, LQKENI. CDR3 protein: CASSPRPSGAYNEQFF. CDR3 nucleotides: TGTGCCAGCTCACCTCGTCCTAGCGGAGCCTACAATGAGCAGTTCTTC.

This clonotype was seen many times. The chain uses TRBV7-2 and TRBJ2-3, with D perhaps assigned TRBD1 or TRBD2 (5 bases each). The CDR3 runs to 13 residues. Germline-derived CDR1 and CDR2 are SGHTA and FQGNSA. With 6 bases removed from V and 4 bases from J, the gap between germline ends came to 11 bases. This CDR3 reads CASSFGTPDTQYF. Here the CDR3 DNA reads TGTGCCAGCAGTTTCGGGACGCCAGATACGCAGTATTTT.

The chain carries TRBV28 and TRBJ2-1; no clear D. Trimming removed 3 bases at V and 7 bases at J, with 10 bases between. CDR3 length: 13 amino acids. Germline CDR1 reads MDHEN; CDR2 reads SYDVKM. The CDR3 protein is CASSFSTWNEQFF. CDR3 DNA: TGTGCCAGCAGTTTTTCCACTTGGAATGAGCAGTTCTTC. The full variable domain, its missing parts supplied by reference TRBV28 and TRBJ2-1, is DVKVTQSSRYLVKRTGEKVFLECVQDMDHENMFWYRQDPGLGLRLIYFSYDVKMKEKGDIPEGYSVSREKKERFSLILESASTNQTSMYLCASSFSTWNEQFFGPGTRLTVL.

This clonotype occurred many times. The V gene is TRBV6-2 or TRBV6-3, the J gene TRBJ1-5, with TRBD1 identical over 7 bases. The germline gives CDR1 MNHEY, CDR2 SVGEGT. This CDR3 has 13 residues. Trimming took 6 bases from V and 8 from J; bases not matched to a gene: 7. The CDR3 DNA reads as TGTGCCAGCAGGGGACAGTTCACGGAGCCCCAGCATTTT. It translates to CASRGQFTEPQHF.

This clonotype occurred many times. The V and J genes are TRBV5-1 and TRBJ2-1; the D gene is possibly TRBD2 (5 bases). The germline gives CDR1 SGHRS, CDR2 YFSETQ. Trimming pared 5 bases from V and 1 base from J, leaving 13 bases between. The CDR3 loop spans 15 amino acids. The CDR3 protein is CASRERDLSYNEQFF. The CDR3 DNA reads as TGCGCCAGCAGAGAACGGGATCTTTCCTACAATGAGCAGTTCTTC.

The chain links TRBV6-5 to TRBJ2-1; 9 nucleotides agree with TRBD1. The CDR3 runs 16 residues. J gave up 4 bases and V 7 bases, and 11 bases lay outside the gene matches. CDR1 is MNHEY, CDR2 SVGAGI, per germline. The DNA for the CDR3 is TGTGCCAGCACCTCCCCCCCGGGACAGGGATACAATGAGCAGTTCTTC. Encoded protein: CASTSPPGQGYNEQFF.

There are a few counts of this clonotype. The chain couples TRBV15 to TRBJ2-5; TRBD1 matches at 8 bases. The CDR3 runs to 17 residues. V dropped 3 bases and J dropped 5; count of bases not matched to a gene: 14. CDR1 LNHNV and CDR2 YYDKDF come from the germline V gene (reference sequence). The CDR3 nucleotides are TGTGCCACCAGCAGGGTCATCCTGACAGGGGCCGGGGAGACCCAGTACTTC. This codes for CATSRVILTGAGETQYF.

At least ten counts were recorded for this clonotype. The V gene is TRBV5-1, the J gene TRBJ1-6; 7 bases map to TRBD1. The germline CDR1 and CDR2 sequences are SGHRS and YFSETQ. Losses at the gene ends were 0 bases for V and 7 bases for J; bases not matched to a gene: 4. This CDR3 has 15 amino acids. CDR3 nucleotide sequence: TGCGCCAGCAGCTTGGTGGCAGGGGGGAATTCACCCCTCCACTTT. Encoded protein: CASSLVAGGNSPLHF.

This clonotype was found a few times. This chain's CDR3 is CALASGSIMDEQFF. The CDR3 DNA follows: TGTGCCCTGGCGAGCGGGAGCATAATGGATGAGCAGTTCTTC. The V gene is TRBV7-2, the J gene TRBJ2-1; 8 nucleotides agree with TRBD2. The CDR3 contains 14 residues. J lost 8 bases, V lost 11 bases, and 14 bases had no gene match. Germline V gene lookup returns CDR1 SGHTA and CDR2 FQGNSA.

There are a few counts of this clonotype. The chain recombines TRBV3-1 with TRBJ2-4; perhaps D is TRBD1 or TRBD2 (7 bases each). Germline CDR1 LGHDT, CDR2 YNNKEL (reference sequence). This CDR3 spans 14 amino acids. V gave up 1 base and J gave up 6 bases, with 10 bases separating them. The CDR3 here is CASSQVRGGNIQYF. Here the CDR3 DNA reads TGTGCCAGCAGCCAAGTCAGGGGGGGAAACATTCAGTACTTC.

This clonotype came up many times. V is TRBV7-2 and J is TRBJ2-2; D possibly uses TRBD1 or TRBD2 (5 bases each). The germline V and J ends were trimmed by 5 bases and 0 bases, with 10 bases remaining between them. The CDR3 consists of 15 residues. The germline V gene has CDR1 SGHTA and CDR2 FQGNSA. In DNA, the CDR3 is TGTGCCAGCAGCCTCGGGACGGCGAACACCGGGGAGCTGTTTTTT. It yields the protein CASSLGTANTGELFF.

This clonotype appeared many times. The genes are TRBV29-1 and TRBJ2-4; TRBD1 matches 8 bases. The junction had 9 bases not matched to a gene; V was cut back by 7 bases and J by 7 bases. CDR1 and CDR2 from the germline V gene are SQVTM and ANQGSEA. The CDR3 loop spans 13 amino acids. The CDR3 reads CSAAQGQENIQYF. In DNA form, the CDR3 reads TGCAGCGCTGCGCAGGGACAGGAGAACATTCAGTACTTC.